The present T cell receptor beta chain was sequenced within a study of T cells after somatic rescue of genetic block. Assay used: immunoSEQ multiplex PCR; TCRdb lists only in-frame clones, some missing. The sample gives about 68,000 clones, approximately 90% of which show up once; 2.5% to 3.5% is in the top ten. V gave up 2 bases and J gave up 7 bases; unmatched junction bases: 4. The CDR3 covers 14 residues. The germline CDR1 and CDR2 sequences are MNHEY and SVGAGI. This TCR derives from a man aged 40-50 years. The source material was peripheral blood mononuclear cells (PBMCs). The chain links TRBV6-5 to TRBJ2-1, with 8 bases fitting TRBD1. The CDR3 DNA reads TGTGCCAGCAGTTACCTCCGGACAGGGAATGAGCAGTTCTTC. Its translation is CASSYLRTGNEQFF.